This T cell receptor (beta chain) stems from a study of PD-1 blockade in classical Hodgkin lymphoma. Generated by immunoSEQ multiplex PCR, the TCRdb table keeps only in-frame clones and is missing some. Here the sample spans some 18,000 clones, 70% to 80% being singletons. Each patient's relapse followed autologous stem cell transplantation, and brentuximab vedotin exposure varied. This clone came up once. The CDR3 covers 12 residues. V was pared by 4 bases and J by 2 bases, with 6 bases between. The germline gives CDR1 MDHEN, CDR2 SYDVKM. This specimen was peripheral blood mononuclear cells (PBMCs), taken before the second cycle of nivolumab. The source of this sequence is a human donor with classical Hodgkin lymphoma. The genes are TRBV28 and TRBJ2-7; the D is unclear. CDR3 in DNA: TGTGCCAGCAGTTCCAGCGCCTACGAGCAGTACTTC. Translation: CASSSSAYEQYF.